This TCR gamma chain comes out of a study of γδ T cells in repeated Plasmodium falciparum infection. For the study at large: Over 644 days, donors received four mosquito-bite P. falciparum NF54 infections. Sampling occurred at baseline, pre-infection for selected infections, and 21 days post-infection.

The length of the CDR3 is 21 residues. Trimming cost V 0 bases and J 0 bases; bases outside gene matches: 23. Germline V lookup: CDR1 VINAFY, CDR2 YDVSNSKD. This clone has ten or more counts. Being one base from a much bigger clone, this may be a read error. Both TRG and TRD chains were sequenced from each sorted sample. TCRdb reran clone calling via CATT on the multiplex PCR reads. Of some 13,000 gamma-chain clones listed, around 1.6% are singletons. Flow sorting of PBMC yielded separate Vgamma9/Vdelta2+ and Vdelta2-negative gammadelta T cell populations for bulk repertoire analysis. The sequence came from a pool of human donors (malaria-infected and uninfected, not separated). The V call is TRGV5, the J call TRGJ1 or TRGJ2. The J gene, missing from TCRdb, was assigned here through DNA to germline matching. Sequencing was performed on gamma-delta T cells from blood. This CDR3 reads CATWDRPELTLCSENYYKKLF. In DNA, the CDR3 is TGTGCCACCTGGGACAGGCCTGAACTAACTCTATGCTCCGAGAATTATTATAAGAAACTCTTT.